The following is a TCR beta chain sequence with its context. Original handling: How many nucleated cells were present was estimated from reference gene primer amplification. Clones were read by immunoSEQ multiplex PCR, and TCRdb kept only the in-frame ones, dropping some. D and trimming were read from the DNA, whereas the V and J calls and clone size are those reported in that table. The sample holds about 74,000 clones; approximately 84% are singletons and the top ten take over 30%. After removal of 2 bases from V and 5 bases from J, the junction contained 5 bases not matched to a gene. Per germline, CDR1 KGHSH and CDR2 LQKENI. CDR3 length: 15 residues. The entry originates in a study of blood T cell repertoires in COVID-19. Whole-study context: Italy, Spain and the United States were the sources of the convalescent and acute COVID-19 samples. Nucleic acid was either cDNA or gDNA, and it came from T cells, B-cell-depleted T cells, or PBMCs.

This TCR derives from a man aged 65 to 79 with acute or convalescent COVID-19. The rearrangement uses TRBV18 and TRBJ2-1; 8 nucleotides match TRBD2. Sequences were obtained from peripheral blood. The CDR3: CASSPRAGGDNEQFF. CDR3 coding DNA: TGTGCCAGCTCACCAAGGGCGGGAGGAGACAATGAGCAGTTCTTC.